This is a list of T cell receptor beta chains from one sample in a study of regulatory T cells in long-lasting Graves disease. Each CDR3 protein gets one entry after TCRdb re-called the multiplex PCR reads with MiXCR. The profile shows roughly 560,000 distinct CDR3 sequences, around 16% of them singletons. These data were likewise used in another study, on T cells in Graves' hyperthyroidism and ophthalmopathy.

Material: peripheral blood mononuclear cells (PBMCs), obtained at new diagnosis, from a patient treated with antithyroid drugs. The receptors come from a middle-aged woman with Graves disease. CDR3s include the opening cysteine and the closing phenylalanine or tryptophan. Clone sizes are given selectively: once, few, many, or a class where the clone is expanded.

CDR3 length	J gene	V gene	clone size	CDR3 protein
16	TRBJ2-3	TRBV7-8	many	CASSLALGLATDTQYF
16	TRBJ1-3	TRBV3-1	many	CASSQDRGHTGNTIYF
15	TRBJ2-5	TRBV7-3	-	CASSFSGGASETQYF
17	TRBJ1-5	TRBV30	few	CAWSVPYRDREKQPQHF
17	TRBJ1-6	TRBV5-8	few	CASSLAASGHPNSPLHF
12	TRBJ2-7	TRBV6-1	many	CASRESRYEQYF
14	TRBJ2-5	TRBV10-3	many	CATWGEGGQETQYF
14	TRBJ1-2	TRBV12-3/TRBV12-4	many	CASSLEGPIYGYTF
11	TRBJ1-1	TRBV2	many	CASMASTEAFF
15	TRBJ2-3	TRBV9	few	CASSVQGTSTDTQYF
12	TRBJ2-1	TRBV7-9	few	CASSPGGGERFF
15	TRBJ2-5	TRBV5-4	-	CASRGGGTGQETQYF
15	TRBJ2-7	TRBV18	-	CASSGGTGSSYEQYF
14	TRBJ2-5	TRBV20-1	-	CSATDLQGQETQYF
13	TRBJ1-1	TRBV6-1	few	CASSEYRNTEAFF
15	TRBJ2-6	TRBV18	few	CASSPQWSGANVLTF
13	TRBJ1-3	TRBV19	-	CASMEGSGNTIYF
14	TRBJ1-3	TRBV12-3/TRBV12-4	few	CASRRTPLENTIYF
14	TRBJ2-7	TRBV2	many	CASSLQGSMGEQYF
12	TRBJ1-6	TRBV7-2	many	CASSLGLSPLHF
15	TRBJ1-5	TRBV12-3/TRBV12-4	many	CASSLAGQGFQPQHF
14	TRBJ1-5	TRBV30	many	CAWSRPNSNQPQHF
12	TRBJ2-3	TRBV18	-	CASAQREDTQYF
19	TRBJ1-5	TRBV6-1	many	CASSGHRQATGVSNQPQHF
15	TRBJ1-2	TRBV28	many	CASSLLGGRLYGYTF
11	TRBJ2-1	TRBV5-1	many	CASSTGTEQFF
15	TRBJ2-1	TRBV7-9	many	CASSPPGRRAIEQFF
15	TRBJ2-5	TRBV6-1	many	CASSLPSGGQETQYF
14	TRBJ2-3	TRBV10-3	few	CATGGGDSTDTQYF
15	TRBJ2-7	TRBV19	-	CASSPGLQGSYEQYF
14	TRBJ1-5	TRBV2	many	CASSFLGQPEPQHF
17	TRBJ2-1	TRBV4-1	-	CASSQGWRTSSYNEQFF
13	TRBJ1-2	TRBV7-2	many	CASSFEQVDGYTF
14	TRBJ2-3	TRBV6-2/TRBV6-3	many	CASRGGVYTDTQYF
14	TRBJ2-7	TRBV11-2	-	CASSYWGSTYEHYF
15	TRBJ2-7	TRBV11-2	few	CASSLGLGTTYEQYF
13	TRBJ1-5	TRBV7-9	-	CASSLGGQGPQHF
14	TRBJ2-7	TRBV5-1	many	CASSSGGSSYEQYF
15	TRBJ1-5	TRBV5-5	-	CASSFGSMSNQPQHF